The text below deals with one TCR beta chain. Its antigen remains unknown. The source of the sample is a study of siplizumab effects on memory and regulatory T cells. In each sample, some 9.6 x 10^4 TCR templates were assayed. Sequenced by immunoSEQ multiplex PCR; TCRdb stores in-frame clones only, minus some. The sample holds over 85,000 clones, roughly 96% seen once. Study-wide results and caveats: Sequences below about 10^-5 frequency were poorly captured, and few alloreactive clones mapped to unstimulated subsets. Suppressive capability of dividing Tregs from siplizumab cultures went unverified.

Sequences were generated from unstimulated naive, memory, effector memory and TEMRA subsets in a few donor pairs. Per germline, CDR1 LGHNT and CDR2 FRNRAP. This CDR3 comprises 15 residues. The ends lost 2 bases at V and 7 bases at J; junction bases unmatched: 10. The sequence derives from a human donor in good health. Source material: naive CD4+ T cells sorted from blood. V usage is TRBV12-5 and J usage is TRBJ1-2; 7 bases are a match to TRBD1. CDR3 in DNA: TGTGCTAGTGGTTTGTTTACCAGGGGGGGAGGTGGCTACACCTTC. This sequence encodes CASGLFTRGGGGYTF.